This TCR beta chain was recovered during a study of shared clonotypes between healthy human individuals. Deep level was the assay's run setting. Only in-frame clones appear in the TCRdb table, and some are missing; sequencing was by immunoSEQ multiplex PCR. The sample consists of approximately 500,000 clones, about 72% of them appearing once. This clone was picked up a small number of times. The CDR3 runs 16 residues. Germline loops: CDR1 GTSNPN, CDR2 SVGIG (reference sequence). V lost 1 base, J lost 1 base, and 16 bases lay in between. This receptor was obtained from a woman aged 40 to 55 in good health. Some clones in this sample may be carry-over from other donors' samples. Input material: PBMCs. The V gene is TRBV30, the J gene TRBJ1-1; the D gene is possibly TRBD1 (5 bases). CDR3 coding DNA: TGTGCCTGGAGTGGTGATACGCCGGGACCGAACACTGAAGCTTTCTTT. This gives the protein CAWSGDTPGPNTEAFF.